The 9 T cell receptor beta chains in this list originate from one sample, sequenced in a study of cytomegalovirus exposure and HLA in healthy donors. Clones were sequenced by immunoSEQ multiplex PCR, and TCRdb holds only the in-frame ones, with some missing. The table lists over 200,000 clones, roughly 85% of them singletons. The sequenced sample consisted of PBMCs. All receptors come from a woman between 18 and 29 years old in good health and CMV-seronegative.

Here the CDR3 DNA reads TGTGCCTGGAGCATCGGACAGTATGGCTACACCTTC. It codes for CAWSIGQYGYTF. This rearrangement joins TRBV30 to TRBJ1-2; TRBD1 is a possible D gene (6 bases). Trimming shortened V by 3 bases and J by 5 bases, and 10 bases separated the two germline ends. This CDR3 contains 12 residues. Germline V gene lookup returns CDR1 GTSNPN and CDR2 SVGIG (reference sequence).

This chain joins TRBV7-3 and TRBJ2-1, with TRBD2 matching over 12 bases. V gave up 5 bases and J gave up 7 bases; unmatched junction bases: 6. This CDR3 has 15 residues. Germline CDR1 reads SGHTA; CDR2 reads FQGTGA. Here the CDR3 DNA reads TGTGCCAGCAGCGTGACTAGCGGGAGTGGGAATGAGCAGTTCTTC. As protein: CASSVTSGSGNEQFF.

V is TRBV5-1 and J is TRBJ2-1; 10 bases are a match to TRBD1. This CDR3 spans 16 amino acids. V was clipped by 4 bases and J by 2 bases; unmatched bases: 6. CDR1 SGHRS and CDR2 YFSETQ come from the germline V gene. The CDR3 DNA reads TGCGCCAGCAGCCCGGAGACAGGGGGCACCTACAATGAGCAGTTCTTC. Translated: CASSPETGGTYNEQFF.

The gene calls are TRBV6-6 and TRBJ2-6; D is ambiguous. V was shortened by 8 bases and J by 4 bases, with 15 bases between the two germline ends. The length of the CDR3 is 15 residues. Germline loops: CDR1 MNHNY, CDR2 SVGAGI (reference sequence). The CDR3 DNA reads TGTGCCAGCCTATCCGAGCAGAAGGGGGCCAACGTCCTGACTTTC. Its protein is CASLSEQKGANVLTF.

The chain's CDR3 is CASSPPEGWTEAFF. The CDR3 nucleotides are TGTGCCAGCTCACCACCGGAGGGATGGACTGAAGCTTTCTTT. The rearrangement joins TRBV18 to TRBJ1-1; D gene uncertain. Germline V gene lookup returns CDR1 KGHSH and CDR2 LQKENI. The CDR3 consists of 14 residues. With 0 bases removed from V and 5 bases from J, the gap between germline ends came to 10 bases.

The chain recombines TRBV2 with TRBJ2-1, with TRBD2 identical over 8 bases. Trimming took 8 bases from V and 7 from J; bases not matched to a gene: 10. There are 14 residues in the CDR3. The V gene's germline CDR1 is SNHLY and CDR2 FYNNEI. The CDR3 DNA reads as TGTGCCAGCGGCACCGGGACTAGGCGTAATGAGCAGTTCTTC. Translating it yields CASGTGTRRNEQFF.

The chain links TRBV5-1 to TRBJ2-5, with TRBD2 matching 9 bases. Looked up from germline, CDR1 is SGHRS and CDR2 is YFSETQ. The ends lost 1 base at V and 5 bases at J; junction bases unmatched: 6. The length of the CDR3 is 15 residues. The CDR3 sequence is CASSLFAGGTETQYF. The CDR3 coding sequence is TGCGCCAGCAGCTTGTTCGCGGGGGGGACGGAGACCCAGTACTTC.

Written as DNA, the CDR3 is TGTGCCAGCAGTTTATCCGGGCTAGCGGGACGCTACGAGCAGTACTTC. Its translation: CASSLSGLAGRYEQYF. This chain joins TRBV28 and TRBJ2-7; 9 bases are a match to TRBD2. J was trimmed by 3 bases and V by 1 base; bases with no gene match: 7. Germline CDR1 and CDR2: MDHEN and SYDVKM. This CDR3 spans 16 amino acids.

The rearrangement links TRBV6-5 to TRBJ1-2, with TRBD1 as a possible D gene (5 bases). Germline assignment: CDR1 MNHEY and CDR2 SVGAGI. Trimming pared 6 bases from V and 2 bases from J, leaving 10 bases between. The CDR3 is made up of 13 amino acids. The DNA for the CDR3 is TGTGCCAGCAGCCAGACAGCGAACTATGGCTACACCTTC. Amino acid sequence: CASSQTANYGYTF.